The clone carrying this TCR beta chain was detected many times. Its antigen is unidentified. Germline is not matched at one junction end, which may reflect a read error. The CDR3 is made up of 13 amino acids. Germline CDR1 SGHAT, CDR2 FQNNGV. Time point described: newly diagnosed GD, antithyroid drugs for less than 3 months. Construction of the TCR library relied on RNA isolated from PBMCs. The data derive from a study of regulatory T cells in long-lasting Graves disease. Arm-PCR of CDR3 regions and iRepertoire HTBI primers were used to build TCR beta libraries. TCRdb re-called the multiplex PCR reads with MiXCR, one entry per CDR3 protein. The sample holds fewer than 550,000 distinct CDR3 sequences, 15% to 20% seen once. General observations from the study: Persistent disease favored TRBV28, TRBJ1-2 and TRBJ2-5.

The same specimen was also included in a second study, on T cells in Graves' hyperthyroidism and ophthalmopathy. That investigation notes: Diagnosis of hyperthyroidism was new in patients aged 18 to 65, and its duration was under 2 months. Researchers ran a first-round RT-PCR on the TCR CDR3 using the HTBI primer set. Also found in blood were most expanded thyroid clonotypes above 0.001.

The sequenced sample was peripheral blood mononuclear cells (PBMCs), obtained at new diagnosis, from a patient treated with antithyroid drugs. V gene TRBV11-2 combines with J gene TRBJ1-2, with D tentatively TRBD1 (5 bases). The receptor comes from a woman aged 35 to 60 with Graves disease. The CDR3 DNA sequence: TGCGCCAGCAGTGAGTCCGGGACCTATGGCTACACCTTC. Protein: CASSESGTYGYTF.